This paragraph covers one TCR beta chain sequence. The length of the CDR3 is 14 residues. Per germline, CDR1 GTSNPN and CDR2 SVGIG (reference sequence). The V and J ends lost 6 bases and 3 bases respectively, with 14 bases between them. This sample was included in a study of OX40 agonist ivuxolimab in advanced cancers. Repertoires were generated with immunoSEQ multiplex PCR, while TCRdb's copy carries only in-frame clones and drops some. The sample carries roughly 87,000 clones, approximately 91% recorded once. The chain couples TRBV30 to TRBJ2-2, with a tentative D call TRBD1 (6 bases). The input for sequencing was CD4+ or CD8+ T cells sorted from blood, taken in a trial of the OX40 agonist ivuxolimab. This receptor was taken from an adult with an advanced solid tumor such as melanoma, head and neck, liver or kidney cancer. The CDR3 sequence is CACPKGTYTGELFF. The CDR3 DNA is TGTGCCTGCCCCAAGGGGACATACACCGGGGAGCTGTTTTTT.